The following is a T cell receptor beta chain sequence with its context. There is no known antigen for this receptor. One base away there is no much larger clone; base qualities are not given. This entry comes from a study of OX40 agonist ivuxolimab in advanced cancers. For the study in its entirety: Ivuxolimab was an agonistic, fully human IgG2 monoclonal antibody directed against OX40 (CD134), a costimulatory receptor. Intravenous ivuxolimab was administered to patients every 2 weeks at six dose levels: 0.01, 0.1, 0.3, 1.5, 3 and 10 mg/kg. Of the 50 to 55 dose-escalation patients, hepatocellular carcinoma was present in about 20, melanoma in approximately 15, renal cell carcinoma in 9 and head and neck cancer in 9. A male proportion of around 83% and a mean age of around 60 years, ranging from 23 to 79, were recorded for the dose-escalation cohort. Patients were allowed to have had prior anti-PD-1, anti-PD-L1 or anti-CTLA-4 therapy, and more than 35% of the dose-escalation patients had been treated with checkpoint inhibitors. Partial responses occurred in three dose-escalation patients, of whom one had hepatocellular carcinoma and two had cutaneous melanoma. Peripheral TCRbeta sequencing was intended to test whether TCR sequence diversity was altered and clonal T-cell expansion was caused by ivuxolimab. The paper describes the monotherapy dose-escalation part (N = 52 patients) of the phase I trial of ivuxolimab. The investigation overall reported the following: Which antigens the clonally expanded peripheral T cells were specific for was not determined. On average, CD8+ T cells showed more expanded clones than CD4+ T cells after ivuxolimab. Low levels of normalized T-cell clonal expansion were also seen in some patients who did not respond. In the 0.1-3.0 mg/kg groups, partial responders had among the lowest normalized peripheral clonal expansion, particularly in CD8+ T cells. At doses of 0.1 to 3.0 mg/kg, clonal expansion of both CD4+ and CD8+ blood T cells was observed from baseline to week 6.

CDR1 and CDR2, looked up from the germline V gene (reference sequence), are LNHDA and SQIVND. Counted from cysteine to phenylalanine, this CDR3 has 13 amino acids. Only the CDR3 DNA stays, 39 bases, in frame from base 1. V lost 5 bases and J lost 2 bases; the stretch between them is 9 bases long. The trial excluded patients who had a history of autoimmune disease or who were on systemic immunosuppression. In every dose cohort, peripheral blood was drawn for TCR sequencing at baseline, cycle 4 day 1, and cycle 7 day 1. Samples were obtained from an open-label, multicenter, first-in-human phase I dose-escalation trial of ivuxolimab. The trial enrolled adults with locally advanced or metastatic head and neck squamous cell, hepatocellular, melanoma or renal cell carcinoma. CD4+ and CD8+ T cells were sorted separately from peripheral blood before TCR sequencing. Genomic DNA was isolated from the sorted cells so that the TCRbeta CDR3 region could be sequenced. TCRbeta CDR3 regions were sequenced using the immunoSEQ Assay. TCRdb retrieved this table from immuneACCESS and kept in-frame rearrangements only. Not all clones are present; in checked studies, unresolved V genes account for under half, and no reason is known for the remainder. The sample table holds 55,000 to 70,000 clones, of which around 85% were seen once. About 3.7% of the sample is taken by the ten largest.

Material: CD4+ or CD8+ T cells sorted from blood, obtained in a trial of the OX40 agonist ivuxolimab. This TCR came from an adult with an advanced solid tumor such as melanoma, head and neck, liver or kidney cancer. The rearrangement joined TRBV19 to TRBJ1-1, with the D gene not clear enough to name. The CDR3 protein sequence reads: CASSVQYNTEAFF. The bases are TGTGCCAGTAGTGTACAGTACAACACTGAAGCTTTCTTT.